This TCR beta chain was identified in a study of OX40 agonist ivuxolimab in advanced cancers. The CDR3 contains 15 residues. After removal of 4 bases from V and 7 bases from J, the junction contained 9 bases not matched to a gene. Sequencing was performed with immunoSEQ multiplex PCR; in TCRdb, only in-frame clones are kept and a portion is missing. The table lists roughly 47,000 clones, approximately 88% of them singletons. The chain joins TRBV5-3 to TRBJ1-4, with TRBD1 identical over 8 bases. TRBV5-3 falls under the ORF class, with uncertain function. The sequenced sample was CD4+ or CD8+ T cells sorted from blood, obtained in a trial of the OX40 agonist ivuxolimab. The clonotype comes from an adult with an advanced solid tumor such as melanoma, head and neck, liver or kidney cancer. CDR3 sequence: CARSQQGVGGEKLFF. The CDR3 region has the DNA TGTGCCAGAAGCCAACAGGGGGTGGGCGGTGAAAAACTGTTTTTT.